This record covers a single T cell receptor (beta chain). Its antigen is currently not known. Qualities for individual bases were not recorded, and no much larger clone is one base off. The trial excluded patients who had a history of autoimmune disease or were on systemic immunosuppression. Peripheral blood for TCR sequencing was collected from all dose cohorts at baseline, on cycle 4 day 1, and on cycle 7 day 1. The samples were taken from a phase I, first-in-human, multicenter, open-label dose-escalation trial of ivuxolimab. Adults with locally advanced or metastatic head and neck squamous cell, hepatocellular, melanoma or renal cell carcinoma were enrolled in the trial. Before TCR sequencing, CD4+ T cells and CD8+ T cells from peripheral blood were sorted into separate populations. From the cysteine up to the phenylalanine, the CDR3 has a length of 13 residues. Just the 39-base CDR3 DNA is kept, in frame starting at base 1. Relative to germline, V is 2 bases shorter and J is 0 bases shorter, with 5 bases between their ends. Per the germline V gene (reference sequence), GTSNPN is the CDR1 and SVGIG is the CDR2.

The data stem from a study of OX40 agonist ivuxolimab in advanced cancers. Study-level background: The costimulatory receptor OX40 (CD134) was targeted by ivuxolimab, a fully human IgG2 agonistic monoclonal antibody. Patients were allowed to have had prior anti-PD-1, anti-PD-L1 or anti-CTLA-4 therapy, and approximately 43% of the dose-escalation patients had previously received checkpoint inhibitors. Among the 50 to 55 dose-escalation patients, some 19 had hepatocellular carcinoma, around 15 melanoma, 9 renal cell carcinoma and 9 head and neck cancer. In the dose-escalation cohort, 65% to 90% of patients were male, and the mean age was around 60 years, with a range of 23 to 79. The purpose of peripheral TCRbeta sequencing was to test whether ivuxolimab changed TCR sequence diversity and led to clonal T-cell expansion. Intravenous ivuxolimab was administered to patients every 2 weeks at six dose levels: 0.01, 0.1, 0.3, 1.5, 3 and 10 mg/kg. The paper reports the monotherapy dose-escalation portion (N of about 50 patients) of the phase I ivuxolimab trial. Partial responses were achieved by three dose-escalation patients, of whom one had hepatocellular carcinoma and two had cutaneous melanoma.

Genomic DNA was isolated from the sorted cells so that the TCRbeta CDR3 region could be sequenced. TCRbeta CDR3 regions were sequenced using the immunoSEQ Assay. TCRdb limited this immuneACCESS table to in-frame rearrangements with V and J called. A share of clones is missing; checked studies link under half to unresolved V genes, and the rest is unexplained. The table for this sample lists roughly 140,000 clones; roughly 92% of them were counted only once. Jointly, the top ten make up about 0.3% of the sample. Beyond this particular receptor, the publication reports: Partial responders in the 0.1-3.0 mg/kg groups had among the lowest normalized peripheral clonal expansion, especially among CD8+ T cells. At doses of 0.1 to 3.0 mg/kg, clonal expansion of both CD4+ and CD8+ T cells in blood was seen between baseline and week 6. On average, CD8+ T cells showed more expanded clones than CD4+ T cells after ivuxolimab. Antigen specificity was not determined for the clonally expanded peripheral T cells. Low levels of normalized T-cell clonal expansion were also shown by some nonresponding patients.

The TCR was taken from an adult with an advanced solid tumor such as melanoma, head and neck, liver or kidney cancer. The chain links TRBV30 with TRBJ1-3; no D segment can be confidently identified. This sample comprised CD4+ or CD8+ T cells sorted from blood, obtained in a trial of the OX40 agonist ivuxolimab. The DNA sequence is as follows: TGTGCCTGGAGTCTCATCTCTGGAAACACCATATATTTT. Translated, it gives CAWSLISGNTIYF.